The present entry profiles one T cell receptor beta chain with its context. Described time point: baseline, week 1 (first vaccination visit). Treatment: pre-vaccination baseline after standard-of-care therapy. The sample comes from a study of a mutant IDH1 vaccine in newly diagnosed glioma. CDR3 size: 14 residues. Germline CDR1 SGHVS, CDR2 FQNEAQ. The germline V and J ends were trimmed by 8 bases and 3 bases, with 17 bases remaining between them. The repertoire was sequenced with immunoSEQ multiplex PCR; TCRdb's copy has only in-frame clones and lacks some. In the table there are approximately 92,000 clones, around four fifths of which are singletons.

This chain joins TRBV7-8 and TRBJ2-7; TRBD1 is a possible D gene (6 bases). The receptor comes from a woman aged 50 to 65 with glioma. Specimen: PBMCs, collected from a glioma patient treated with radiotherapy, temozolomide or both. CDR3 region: CASGPGASVYEQYF. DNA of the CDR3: TGTGCCAGCGGGCCAGGGGCCTCCGTCTACGAGCAGTACTTC.